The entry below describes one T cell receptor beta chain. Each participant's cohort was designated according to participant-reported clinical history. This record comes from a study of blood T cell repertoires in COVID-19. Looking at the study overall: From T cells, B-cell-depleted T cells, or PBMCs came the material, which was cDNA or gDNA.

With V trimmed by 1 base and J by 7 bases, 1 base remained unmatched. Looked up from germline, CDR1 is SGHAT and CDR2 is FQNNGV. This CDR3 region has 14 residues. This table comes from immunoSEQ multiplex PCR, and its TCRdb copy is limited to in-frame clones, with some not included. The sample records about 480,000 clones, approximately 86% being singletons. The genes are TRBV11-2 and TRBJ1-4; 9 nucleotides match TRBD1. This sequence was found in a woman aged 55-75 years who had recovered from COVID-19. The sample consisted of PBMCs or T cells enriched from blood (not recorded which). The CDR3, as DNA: TGTGCCAGCAGCTTAGTGGACAGGGGTGAAAAACTGTTTTTT. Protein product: CASSLVDRGEKLFF.